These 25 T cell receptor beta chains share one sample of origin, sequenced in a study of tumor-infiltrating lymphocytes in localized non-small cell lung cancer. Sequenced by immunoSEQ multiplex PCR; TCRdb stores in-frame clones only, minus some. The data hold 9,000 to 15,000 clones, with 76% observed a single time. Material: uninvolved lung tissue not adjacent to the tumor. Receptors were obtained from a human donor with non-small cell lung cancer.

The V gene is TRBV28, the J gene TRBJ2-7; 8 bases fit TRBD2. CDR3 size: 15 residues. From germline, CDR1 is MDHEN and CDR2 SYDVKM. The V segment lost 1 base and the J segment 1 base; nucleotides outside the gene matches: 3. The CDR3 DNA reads TGTGCCAGCAGTTTATTTACTAGCGGTTCCTACGAGCAGTACTTC. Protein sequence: CASSLFTSGSYEQYF.

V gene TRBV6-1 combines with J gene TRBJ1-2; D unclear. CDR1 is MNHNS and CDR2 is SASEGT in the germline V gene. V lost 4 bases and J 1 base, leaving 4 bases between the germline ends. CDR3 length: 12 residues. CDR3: CASSGVNYGYTF. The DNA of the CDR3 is TGTGCCAGCAGTGGAGTTAACTATGGCTACACCTTC.

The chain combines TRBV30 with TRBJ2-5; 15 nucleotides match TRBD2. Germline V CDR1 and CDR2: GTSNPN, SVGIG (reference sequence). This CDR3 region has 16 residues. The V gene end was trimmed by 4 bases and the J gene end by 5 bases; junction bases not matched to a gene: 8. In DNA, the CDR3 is TGTGCCTGGATACGGACTAGCGGGGGGGAGCGGGAGACCCAGTACTTC. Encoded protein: CAWIRTSGGERETQYF.

The CDR3 bases are TGCAGCGTTGGGGCAGCTCCATACGAGCAGTACTTC. Its protein product is CSVGAAPYEQYF. The J gene is TRBJ2-7, the V gene TRBV29-1; D gene unclear. This CDR3 comprises 12 residues. Trimming took off 4 bases at V and 4 bases at J, with 11 bases between the two ends. Germline assignment: CDR1 SQVTM and CDR2 ANQGSEA.

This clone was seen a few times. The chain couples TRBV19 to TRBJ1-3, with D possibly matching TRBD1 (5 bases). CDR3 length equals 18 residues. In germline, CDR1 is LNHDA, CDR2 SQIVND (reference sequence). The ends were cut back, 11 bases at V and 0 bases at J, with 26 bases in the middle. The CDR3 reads CAASRRGETVHSGNTIYF. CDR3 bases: TGTGCCGCGAGCAGAAGAGGGGAGACAGTCCACTCTGGAAACACCATATATTTT.

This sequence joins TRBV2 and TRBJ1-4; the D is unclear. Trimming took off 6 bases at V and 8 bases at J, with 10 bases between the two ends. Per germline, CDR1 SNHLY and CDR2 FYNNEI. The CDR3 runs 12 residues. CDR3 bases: TGTGCCAGCAGAAGGGAGCGGGAAAAACTGTTTTTT. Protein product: CASRREREKLFF.

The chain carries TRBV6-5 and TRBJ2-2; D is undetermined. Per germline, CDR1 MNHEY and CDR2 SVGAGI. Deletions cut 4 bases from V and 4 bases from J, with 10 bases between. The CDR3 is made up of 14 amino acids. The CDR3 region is CASSLQLSTGELFF. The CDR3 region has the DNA TGTGCCAGCAGTTTACAGCTTTCCACCGGGGAGCTGTTTTTT.

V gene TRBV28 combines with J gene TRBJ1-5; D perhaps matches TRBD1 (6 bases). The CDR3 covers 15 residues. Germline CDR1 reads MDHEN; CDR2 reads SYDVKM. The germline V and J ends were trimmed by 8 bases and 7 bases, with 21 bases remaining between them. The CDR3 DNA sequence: TGTGCCAGCGCCGTCCCTACAGGGAGTGGCCAGCCCCAGCATTTT. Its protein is CASAVPTGSGQPQHF.

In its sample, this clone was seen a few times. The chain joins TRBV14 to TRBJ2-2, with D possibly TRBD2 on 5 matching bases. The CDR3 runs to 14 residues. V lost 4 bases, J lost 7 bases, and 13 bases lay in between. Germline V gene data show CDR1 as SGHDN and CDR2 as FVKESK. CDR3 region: CASSPMYSGGELFF. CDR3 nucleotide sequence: TGTGCCAGCAGCCCGATGTACAGCGGCGGGGAGCTGTTTTTT.

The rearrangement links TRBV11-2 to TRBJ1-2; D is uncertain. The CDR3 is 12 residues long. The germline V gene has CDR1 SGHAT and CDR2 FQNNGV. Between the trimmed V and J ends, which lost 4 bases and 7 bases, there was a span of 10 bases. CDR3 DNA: TGTGCCAGCAGCTGGGCGGGGAGTGGCTACACCTTC. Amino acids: CASSWAGSGYTF. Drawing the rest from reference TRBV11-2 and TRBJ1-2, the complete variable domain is EAGVAQSPRYKIIEKRQSVAFWCNPISGHATLYWYQQILGQGPKLLIQFQNNGVVDDSQLPKDRFSAERLKGVDSTLKIQPAKLEDSAVYLCASSWAGSGYTFGSGTRLTVV.

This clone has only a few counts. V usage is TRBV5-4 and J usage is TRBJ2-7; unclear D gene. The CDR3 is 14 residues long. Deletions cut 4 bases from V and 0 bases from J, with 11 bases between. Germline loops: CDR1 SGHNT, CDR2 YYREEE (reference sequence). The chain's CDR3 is CASSLDLSSYEQYF. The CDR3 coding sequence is TGTGCCAGCAGCCTCGACCTCTCCTCCTACGAGCAGTACTTC.

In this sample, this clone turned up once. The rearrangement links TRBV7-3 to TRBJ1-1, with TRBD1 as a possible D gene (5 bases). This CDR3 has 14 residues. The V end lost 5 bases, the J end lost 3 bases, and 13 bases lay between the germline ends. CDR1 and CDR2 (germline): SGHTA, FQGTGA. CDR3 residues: CASSATARDTEAFF. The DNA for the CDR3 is TGTGCCAGCAGCGCGACAGCTAGAGACACTGAAGCTTTCTTT.

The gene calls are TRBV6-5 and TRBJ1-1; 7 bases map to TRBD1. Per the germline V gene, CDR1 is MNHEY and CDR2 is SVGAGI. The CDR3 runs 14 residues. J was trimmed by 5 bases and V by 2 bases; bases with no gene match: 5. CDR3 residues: CASSYHQQGTEAFF. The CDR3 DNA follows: TGTGCCAGCAGTTACCACCAACAGGGGACTGAAGCTTTCTTT.

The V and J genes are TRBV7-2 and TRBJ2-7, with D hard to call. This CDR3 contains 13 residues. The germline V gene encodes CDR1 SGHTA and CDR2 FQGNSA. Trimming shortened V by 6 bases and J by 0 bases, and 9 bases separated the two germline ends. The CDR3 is CASSPYTSYEQYF. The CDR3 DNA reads TGTGCCAGCAGTCCGTACACCTCCTACGAGCAGTACTTC.

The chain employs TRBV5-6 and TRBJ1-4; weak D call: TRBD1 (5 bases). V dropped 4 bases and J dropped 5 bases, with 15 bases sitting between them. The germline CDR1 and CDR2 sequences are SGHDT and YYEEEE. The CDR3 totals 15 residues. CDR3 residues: CASSPVGTHNEKLFF. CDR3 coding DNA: TGTGCCAGCAGCCCTGTCGGGACCCACAATGAAAAACTGTTTTTT.

CDR3 in amino acids: CASTLVWGETQYF. The CDR3, as DNA: TGTGCCAGCACGTTAGTCTGGGGGGAGACCCAGTACTTC. The chain recombines TRBV6-5 with TRBJ2-5; D could derive from TRBD1 or TRBD2 (5 bases each). Deletions cut 7 bases from V and 5 bases from J, with 14 bases between. The CDR3 totals 13 residues. CDR1 and CDR2 (germline): MNHEY, SVGAGI.

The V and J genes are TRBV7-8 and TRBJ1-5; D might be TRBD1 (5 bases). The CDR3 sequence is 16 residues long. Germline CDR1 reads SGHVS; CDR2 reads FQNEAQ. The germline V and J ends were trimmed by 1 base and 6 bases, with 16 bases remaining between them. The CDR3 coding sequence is TGTGCCAGCAGCTTAGTCGGTCAGGGTTTTGGTCAGCCCCAGCATTTT. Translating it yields CASSLVGQGFGQPQHF. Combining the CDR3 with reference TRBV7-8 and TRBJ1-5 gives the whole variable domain GAGVSQSPRYKVAKRGQDVALRCDPISGHVSLFWYQQALGQGPEFLTYFQNEAQLDKSGLPSDRFFAERPEGSVSTLKIQRTQQEDSAVYLCASSLVGQGFGQPQHFGDGTRLSIL.

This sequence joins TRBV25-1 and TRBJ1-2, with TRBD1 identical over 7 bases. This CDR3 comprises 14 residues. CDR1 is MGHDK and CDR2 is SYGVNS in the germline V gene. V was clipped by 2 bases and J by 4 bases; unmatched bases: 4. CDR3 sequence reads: CASSEQGTAYGYTF. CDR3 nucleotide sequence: TGTGCCAGCAGTGAACAGGGGACAGCCTATGGCTACACCTTC.

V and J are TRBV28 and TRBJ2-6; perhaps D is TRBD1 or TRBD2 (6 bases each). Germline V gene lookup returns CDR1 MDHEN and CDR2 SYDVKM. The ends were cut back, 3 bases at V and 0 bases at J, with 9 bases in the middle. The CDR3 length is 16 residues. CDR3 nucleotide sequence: TGTGCCAGCAGTTTTGGGGGGCCCTCTGGGGCCAACGTCCTGACTTTC. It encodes CASSFGGPSGANVLTF.

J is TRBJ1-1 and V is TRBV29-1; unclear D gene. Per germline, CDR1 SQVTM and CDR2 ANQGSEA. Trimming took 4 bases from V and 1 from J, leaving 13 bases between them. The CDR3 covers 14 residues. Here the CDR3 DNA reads TGCAGCGTTGTCACCTTAGCAGGGAACACTGAAGCTTTCTTT. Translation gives CSVVTLAGNTEAFF. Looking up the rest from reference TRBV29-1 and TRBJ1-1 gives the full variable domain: SAVISQKPSRDICQRGTSLTIQCQVDSQVTMMFWYRQQPGQSLTLIATANQGSEATYESGFVIDKFPISRPNLTFSTLTVSNMSPEDSSIYLCSVVTLAGNTEAFFGQGTRLTVV.

The CDR3 reads CASSHLWTGRFAFF. CDR3 coding DNA: TGTGCCAGCAGCCATCTTTGGACAGGCAGGTTCGCTTTCTTT. This chain uses TRBV7-2 with TRBJ1-1; 7 bases match TRBD1. The ends lost 5 bases at V and 11 bases at J; junction bases unmatched: 14. From germline, CDR1 is SGHTA and CDR2 FQGNSA. The CDR3 spans 14 residues.

CDR3 region: CASSQFTLETQYF. The CDR3 DNA is TGCGCCAGCAGCCAATTTACCCTTGAGACCCAGTACTTC. V and J are TRBV4-1 and TRBJ2-5; D remains ambiguous. The CDR3 consists of 13 residues. Per the germline V gene, CDR1 is MGHRA and CDR2 is YSYEKL. V was pared by 2 bases and J by 5 bases, with 9 bases between.

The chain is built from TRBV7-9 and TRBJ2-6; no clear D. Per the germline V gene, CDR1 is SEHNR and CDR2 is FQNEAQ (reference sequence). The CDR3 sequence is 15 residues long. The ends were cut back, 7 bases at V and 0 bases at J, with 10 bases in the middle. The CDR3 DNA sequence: TGTGCCAGCAATCGGCCTCTCTCTGGGGCCAACGTCCTGACTTTC. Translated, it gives CASNRPLSGANVLTF.

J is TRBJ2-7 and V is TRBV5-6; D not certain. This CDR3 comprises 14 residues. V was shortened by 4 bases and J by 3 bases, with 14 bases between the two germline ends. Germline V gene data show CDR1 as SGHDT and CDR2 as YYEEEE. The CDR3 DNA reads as TGTGCCAGCAGCCTCTTGTCGCCTTACTACGAGCAGTACTTC. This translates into CASSLLSPYYEQYF.

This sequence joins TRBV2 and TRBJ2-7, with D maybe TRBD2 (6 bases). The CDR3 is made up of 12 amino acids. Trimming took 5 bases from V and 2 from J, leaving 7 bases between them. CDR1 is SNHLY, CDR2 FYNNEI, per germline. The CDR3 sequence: CASSSGAYEQYF. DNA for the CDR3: TGTGCCAGCAGTTCGGGGGCCTACGAGCAGTACTTC. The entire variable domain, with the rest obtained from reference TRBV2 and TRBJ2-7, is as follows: EPEVTQTPSHQVTQMGQEVILRCVPISNHLYFYWYRQILGQKVEFLVSFYNNEISEKSEIFDDQFSVERPDGSNFTLKIRSTKLEDSAMYFCASSSGAYEQYFGPGTRLTVT.